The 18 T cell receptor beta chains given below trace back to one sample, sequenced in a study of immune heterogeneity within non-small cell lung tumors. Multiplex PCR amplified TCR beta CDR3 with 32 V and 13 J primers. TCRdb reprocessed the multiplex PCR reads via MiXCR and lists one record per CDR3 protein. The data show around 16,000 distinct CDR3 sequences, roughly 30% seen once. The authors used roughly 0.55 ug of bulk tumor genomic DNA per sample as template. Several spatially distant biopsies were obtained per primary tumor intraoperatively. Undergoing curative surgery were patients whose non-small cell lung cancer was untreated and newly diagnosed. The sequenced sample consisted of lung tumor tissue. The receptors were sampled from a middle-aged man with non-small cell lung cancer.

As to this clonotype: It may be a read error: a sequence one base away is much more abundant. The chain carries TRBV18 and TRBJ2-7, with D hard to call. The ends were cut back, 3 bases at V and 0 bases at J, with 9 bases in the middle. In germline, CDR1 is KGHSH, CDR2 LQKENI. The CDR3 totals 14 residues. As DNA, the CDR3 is TGTGCCAGCTCACCCGAACCATGCTCCTACGAGCAGTACTTC. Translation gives CASSPEPCSYEQYF.

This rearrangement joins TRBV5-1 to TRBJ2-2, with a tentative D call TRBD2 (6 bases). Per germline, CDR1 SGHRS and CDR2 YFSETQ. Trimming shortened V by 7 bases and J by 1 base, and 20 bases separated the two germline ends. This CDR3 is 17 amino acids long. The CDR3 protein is CASGTHSSVLNTGELFF. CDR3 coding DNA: TGCGCCAGCGGCACCCACTCTAGCGTGCTGAACACCGGGGAGCTGTTTTTT.

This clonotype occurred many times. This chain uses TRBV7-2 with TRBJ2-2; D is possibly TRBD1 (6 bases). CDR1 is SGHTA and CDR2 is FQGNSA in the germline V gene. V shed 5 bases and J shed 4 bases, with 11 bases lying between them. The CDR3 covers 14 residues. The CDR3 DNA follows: TGTGCCAGCAGCCCAGGGGCGGTCACCGGGGAGCTGTTTTTT. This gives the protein CASSPGAVTGELFF. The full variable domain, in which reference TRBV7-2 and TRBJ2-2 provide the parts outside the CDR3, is GAGVSQSPSNKVTEKGKDVELRCDPISGHTALYWYRQSLGQGLEFLIYFQGNSAPDKSGLPSDRFSAERTGGSVSTLTIQRTQQEDSAVYLCASSPGAVTGELFFGEGSRLTVL.

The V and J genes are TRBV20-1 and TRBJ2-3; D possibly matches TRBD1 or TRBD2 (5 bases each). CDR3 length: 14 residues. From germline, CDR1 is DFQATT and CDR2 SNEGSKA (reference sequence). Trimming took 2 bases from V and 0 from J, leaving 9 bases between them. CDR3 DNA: TGCAGTGCTAGACGGGGACCTAGCACAGATACGCAGTATTTT. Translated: CSARRGPSTDTQYF.

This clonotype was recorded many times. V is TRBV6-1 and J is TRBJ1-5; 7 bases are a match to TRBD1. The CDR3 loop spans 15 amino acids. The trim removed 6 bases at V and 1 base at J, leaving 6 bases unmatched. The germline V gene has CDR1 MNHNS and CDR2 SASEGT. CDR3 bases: TGTGCCAGCAGATCCGACAGGGTCAGCAATCAGCCCCAGCATTTT. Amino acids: CASRSDRVSNQPQHF.

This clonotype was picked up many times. The CDR3 sequence is CSAGRTGFGNGYTF. The CDR3 DNA is TGCAGTGCTGGTAGGACAGGGTTTGGGAATGGCTACACCTTC. The chain combines TRBV20-1 with TRBJ1-2; 8 positions agree with TRBD1. This CDR3 is built from 14 residues. Germline V gene lookup returns CDR1 DFQATT and CDR2 SNEGSKA (reference sequence). The V segment lost 5 bases and the J segment 6 bases; nucleotides outside the gene matches: 11.

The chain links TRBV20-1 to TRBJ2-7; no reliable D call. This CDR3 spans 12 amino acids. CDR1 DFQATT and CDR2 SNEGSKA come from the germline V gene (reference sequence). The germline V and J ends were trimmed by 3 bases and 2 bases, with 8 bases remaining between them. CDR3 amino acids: CSARRSTYEQYF. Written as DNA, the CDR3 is TGCAGTGCTAGGAGGTCGACCTACGAGCAGTACTTC.

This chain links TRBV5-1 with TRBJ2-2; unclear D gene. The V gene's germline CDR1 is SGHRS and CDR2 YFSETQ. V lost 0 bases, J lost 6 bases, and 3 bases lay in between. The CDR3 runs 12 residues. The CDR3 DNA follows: TGCGCCAGCAGCTTGGTTCCCGGGGAGCTGTTTTTT. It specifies CASSLVPGELFF.

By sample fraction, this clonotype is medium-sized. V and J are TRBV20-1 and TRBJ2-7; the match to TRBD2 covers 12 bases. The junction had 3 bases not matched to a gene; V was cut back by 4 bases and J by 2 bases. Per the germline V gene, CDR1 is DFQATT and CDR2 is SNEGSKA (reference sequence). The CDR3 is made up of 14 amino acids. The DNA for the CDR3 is TGCAGTGCTATCCCTAGCGGGAGGGCCTACGAGCAGTACTTC. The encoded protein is CSAIPSGRAYEQYF.

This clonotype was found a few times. CDR3 residues: CASSLDRNTEAFF. The CDR3 DNA sequence: TGTGCCAGCAGCTTAGACAGGAACACTGAAGCTTTCTTT. The V gene is TRBV11-2, the J gene TRBJ1-1; D gene unclear. Looked up from germline, CDR1 is SGHAT and CDR2 is FQNNGV. The CDR3 loop spans 13 amino acids. V was shortened by 0 bases and J by 1 base, with 3 bases between the two germline ends.

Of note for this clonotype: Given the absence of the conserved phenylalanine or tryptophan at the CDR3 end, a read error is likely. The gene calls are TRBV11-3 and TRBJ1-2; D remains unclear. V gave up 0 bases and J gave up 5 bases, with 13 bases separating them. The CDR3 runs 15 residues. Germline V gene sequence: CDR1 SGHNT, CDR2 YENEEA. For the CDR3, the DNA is TGTGCCAGCAGCTTAGACGGCCCCGGGAATTATGGCTACACCTCC. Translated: CASSLDGPGNYGYTS.

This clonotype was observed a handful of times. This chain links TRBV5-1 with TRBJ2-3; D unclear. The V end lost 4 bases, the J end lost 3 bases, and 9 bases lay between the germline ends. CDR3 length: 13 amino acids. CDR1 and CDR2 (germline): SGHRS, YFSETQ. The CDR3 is CASSLQPTDTQYF. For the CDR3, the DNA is TGCGCCAGCAGCCTACAACCGACAGATACGCAGTATTTT. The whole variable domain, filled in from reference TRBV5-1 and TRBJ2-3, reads KAGVTQTPRYLIKTRGQQVTLSCSPISGHRSVSWYQQTPGQGLQFLFEYFSETQRNKGNFPGRFSGRQFSNSRSEMNVSTLELGDSALYLCASSLQPTDTQYFGPGTRLTVL.

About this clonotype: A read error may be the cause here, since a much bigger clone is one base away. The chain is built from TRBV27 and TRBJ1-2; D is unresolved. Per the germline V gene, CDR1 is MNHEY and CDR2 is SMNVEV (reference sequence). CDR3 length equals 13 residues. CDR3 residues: CSSSSSGIGGYTF. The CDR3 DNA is TGTTCCAGCAGTTCCTCCGGGATAGGTGGCTACACCTTC.

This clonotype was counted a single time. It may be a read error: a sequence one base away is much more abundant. Here the CDR3 reads CASSGSSTDTQYF. CDR3 DNA sequence: TGTGCCAGCAGTGGCTCTTCCACAGATACGCAGTATTTT. This chain uses TRBV6-4 with TRBJ2-3; D gene ambiguous. V was clipped by 4 bases and J by 2 bases, with 7 bases between them. This CDR3 has 13 residues. Looked up from germline, CDR1 is MRHNA and CDR2 is SNTAGT.

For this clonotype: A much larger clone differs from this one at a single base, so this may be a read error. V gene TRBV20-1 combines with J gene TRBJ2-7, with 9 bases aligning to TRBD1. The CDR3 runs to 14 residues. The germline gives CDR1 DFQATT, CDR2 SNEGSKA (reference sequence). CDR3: CGATVQGAQGEQYF. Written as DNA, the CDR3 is TGCGGTGCAACCGTACAGGGGGCTCAAGGTGAGCAGTACTTC.

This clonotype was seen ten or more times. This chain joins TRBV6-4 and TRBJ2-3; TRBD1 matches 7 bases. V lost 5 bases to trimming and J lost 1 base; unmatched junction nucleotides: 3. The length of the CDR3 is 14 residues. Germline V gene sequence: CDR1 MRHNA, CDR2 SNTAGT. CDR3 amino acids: CASSSGQGTDTQYF. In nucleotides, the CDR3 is TGTGCCAGCAGTAGCGGACAGGGCACAGATACGCAGTATTTT.

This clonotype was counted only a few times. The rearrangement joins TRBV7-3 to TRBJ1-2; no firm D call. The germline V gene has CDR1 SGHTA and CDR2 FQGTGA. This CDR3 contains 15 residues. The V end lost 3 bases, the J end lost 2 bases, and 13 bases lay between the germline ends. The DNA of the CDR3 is TGTGCCAGCAGCTTCGGGCAGTTATGGAACTATGGCTACACCTTC. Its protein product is CASSFGQLWNYGYTF.

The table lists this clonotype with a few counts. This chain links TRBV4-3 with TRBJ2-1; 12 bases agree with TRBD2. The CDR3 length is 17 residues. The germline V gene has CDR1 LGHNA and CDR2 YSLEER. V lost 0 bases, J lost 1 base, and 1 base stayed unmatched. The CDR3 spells CASSQDTSGGSYNEQFF. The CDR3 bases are TGCGCCAGCAGCCAAGACACTAGCGGGGGGTCCTACAATGAGCAGTTCTTC.